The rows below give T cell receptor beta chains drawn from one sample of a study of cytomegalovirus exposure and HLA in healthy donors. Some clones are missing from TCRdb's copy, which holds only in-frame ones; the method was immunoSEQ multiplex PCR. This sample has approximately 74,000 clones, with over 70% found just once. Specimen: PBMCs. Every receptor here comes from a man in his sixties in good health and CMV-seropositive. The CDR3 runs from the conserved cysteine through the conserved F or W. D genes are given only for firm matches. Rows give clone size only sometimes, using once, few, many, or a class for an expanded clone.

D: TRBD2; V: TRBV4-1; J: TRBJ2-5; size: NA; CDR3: CASSQDNSGGPETQYF; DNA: TGTGCCAGCAGCCAAGATAATAGCGGGGGGCCAGAGACCCAGTACTTC
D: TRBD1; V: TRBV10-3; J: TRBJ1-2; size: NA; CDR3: CAISGQGDYGYTF; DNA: TGTGCCATCAGTGGACAGGGTGACTATGGCTACACCTTC
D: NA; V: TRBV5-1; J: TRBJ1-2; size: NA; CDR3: CASSPDGENYGYTF; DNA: TGCGCCAGCAGCCCGGACGGGGAGAACTATGGCTACACCTTC
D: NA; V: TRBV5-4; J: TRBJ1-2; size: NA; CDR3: CASSFRLQGDGYTF; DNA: TGTGCCAGCAGCTTTCGGTTGCAGGGCGATGGCTACACCTTC
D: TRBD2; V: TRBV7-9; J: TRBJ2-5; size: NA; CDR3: CASSFSAGGGETQYF; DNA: TGTGCCAGCAGCTTCTCAGCGGGAGGGGGTGAGACCCAGTACTTC
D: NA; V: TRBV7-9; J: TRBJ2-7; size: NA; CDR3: CASSALGGDEQYF; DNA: TGTGCCAGCAGCGCCTTAGGCGGGGACGAGCAGTACTTC
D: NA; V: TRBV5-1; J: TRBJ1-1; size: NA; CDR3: CASSLGQEGTEAFF; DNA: TGCGCCAGCAGCTTGGGGCAGGAAGGCACTGAAGCTTTCTTT
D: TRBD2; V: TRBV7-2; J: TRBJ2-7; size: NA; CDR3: CASSSSGGGEQYF; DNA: TGTGCCAGCAGCTCTAGCGGGGGGGGCGAGCAGTACTTC
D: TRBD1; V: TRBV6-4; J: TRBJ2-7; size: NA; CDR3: CASSVQGAPYEQYF; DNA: TGTGCCAGCAGTGTTCAGGGGGCCCCCTACGAGCAGTACTTC
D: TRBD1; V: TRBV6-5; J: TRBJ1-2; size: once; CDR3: CASRRQGSGNYGYTF; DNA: TGTGCCAGCAGACGACAGGGTTCGGGGAACTATGGCTACACCTTC
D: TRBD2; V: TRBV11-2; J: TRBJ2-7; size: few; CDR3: CASRSRTSVEEQYF; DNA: TGTGCCAGCAGGTCTAGGACTAGCGTGGAAGAGCAGTACTTC
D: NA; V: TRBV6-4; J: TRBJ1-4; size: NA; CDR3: CASKGDGDNEKLFF; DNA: TGTGCCAGCAAGGGGGACGGCGATAATGAAAAACTGTTTTTT
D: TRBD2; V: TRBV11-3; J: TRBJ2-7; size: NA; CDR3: CASSPMGSGSYEQYF; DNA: TGTGCCAGCAGCCCAATGGGTAGCGGGAGTTACGAGCAGTACTTC
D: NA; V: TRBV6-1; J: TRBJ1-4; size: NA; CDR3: CASSEGGWGVEKLFF; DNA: TGTGCCAGCAGTGAAGGTGGTTGGGGGGTAGAGAAACTGTTTTTT
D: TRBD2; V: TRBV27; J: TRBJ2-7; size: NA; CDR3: CASSFGTSGSIEQYF; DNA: TGTGCCAGCAGTTTTGGGACTAGCGGGAGCATCGAGCAGTACTTC
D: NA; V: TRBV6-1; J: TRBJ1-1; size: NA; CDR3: CASSAVSGVVDEAFF; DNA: TGTGCCAGCAGTGCTGTATCGGGGGTTGTCGATGAAGCTTTCTTT
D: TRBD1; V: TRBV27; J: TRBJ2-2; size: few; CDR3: CASSSLRGLGANTGELFF; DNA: TGTGCCAGCAGTTCCCTCAGGGGGCTAGGTGCAAACACCGGGGAGCTGTTTTTT
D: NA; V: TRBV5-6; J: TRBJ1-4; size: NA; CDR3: CASSLGSGEGEKLFF; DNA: TGTGCCAGCAGCTTAGGGAGCGGTGAGGGTGAAAAACTGTTTTTT
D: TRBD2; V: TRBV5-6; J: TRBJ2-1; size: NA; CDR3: CASSYPSGSQNEQFF; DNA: TGTGCCAGCAGCTATCCTAGCGGGAGTCAGAATGAGCAGTTCTTC
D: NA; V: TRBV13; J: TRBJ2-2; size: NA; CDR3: CASSLQFPPRRNTGELFF; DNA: TGTGCCAGCAGCTTGCAGTTCCCTCCGAGGAGGAACACCGGGGAGCTGTTTTTT
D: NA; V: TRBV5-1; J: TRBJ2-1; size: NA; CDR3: CASSLGLYEQFF; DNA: TGCGCCAGCAGCTTAGGACTATATGAGCAGTTCTTC
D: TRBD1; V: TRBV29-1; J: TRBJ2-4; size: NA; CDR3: CSVSRGQGGIQYF; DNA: TGCAGCGTCTCGAGGGGACAGGGAGGCATTCAGTACTTC
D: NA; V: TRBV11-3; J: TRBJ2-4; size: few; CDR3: CASSLGRETNIQYF; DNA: TGTGCCAGCAGCTTAGGCCGGGAGACGAACATTCAGTACTTC
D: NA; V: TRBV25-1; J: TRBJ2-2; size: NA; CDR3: CASSRGQITNTGELFF; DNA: TGTGCCAGCAGTAGAGGGCAGATCACGAACACCGGGGAGCTGTTTTTT
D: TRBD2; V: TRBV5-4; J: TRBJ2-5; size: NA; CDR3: CASSFSGGGETQYF; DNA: TGTGCCAGCAGCTTTAGCGGGGGGGGAGAGACCCAGTACTTC
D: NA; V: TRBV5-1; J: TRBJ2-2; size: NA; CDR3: CASSLGADTGELFF; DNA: TGCGCCAGCAGCTTGGGGGCAGACACCGGGGAGCTGTTTTTT
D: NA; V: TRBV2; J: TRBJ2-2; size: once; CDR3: CASSGVAGAYTGELFF; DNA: TGTGCCAGCAGTGGTGTGGCGGGGGCCTACACCGGGGAGCTGTTTTTT
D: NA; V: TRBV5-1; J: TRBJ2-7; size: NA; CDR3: CASSTGIRGGGYEQYF; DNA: TGCGCCAGCAGCACTGGCATTCGGGGAGGAGGCTACGAGCAGTACTTC
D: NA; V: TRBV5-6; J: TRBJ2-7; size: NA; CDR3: CASSSPLRGRYEQYF; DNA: TGTGCCAGCAGCTCGCCACTCAGGGGAAGGTACGAGCAGTACTTC
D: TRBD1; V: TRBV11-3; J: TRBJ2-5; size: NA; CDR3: CASSQGVRETQYF; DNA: TGTGCCAGCAGCCAGGGGGTCAGAGAGACCCAGTACTTC
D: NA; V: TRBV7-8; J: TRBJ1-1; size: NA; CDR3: CASSFGGDTEAFF; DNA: TGTGCCAGCAGCTTCGGGGGGGACACTGAAGCTTTCTTT
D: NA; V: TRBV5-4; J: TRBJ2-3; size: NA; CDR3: CASSLQDTDTQYF; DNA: TGTGCCAGCAGCCTACAGGATACAGATACGCAGTATTTT
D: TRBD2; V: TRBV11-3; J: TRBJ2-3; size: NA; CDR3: CASSRLAGGAGDTQYF; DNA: TGTGCCAGCAGCCGTCTAGCGGGAGGGGCGGGAGATACGCAGTATTTT
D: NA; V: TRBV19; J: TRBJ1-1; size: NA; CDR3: CASSIGRGEAFF; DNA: TGTGCCAGTAGTATCGGGAGGGGTGAAGCTTTCTTT
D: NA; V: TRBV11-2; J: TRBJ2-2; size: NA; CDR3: CASSLTGDLIGELFF; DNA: TGTGCCAGCAGCTTAACAGGGGACTTAATCGGGGAGCTGTTTTTT
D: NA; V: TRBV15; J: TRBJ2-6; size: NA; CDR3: CATSRGGASGANVLTF; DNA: TGTGCCACCAGCAGAGGAGGCGCCTCTGGGGCCAACGTCCTGACTTTC
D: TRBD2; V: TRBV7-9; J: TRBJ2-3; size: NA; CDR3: CASSLAGGPVDTQYF; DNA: TGTGCCAGCAGCTTAGCGGGAGGGCCGGTAGATACGCAGTATTTT
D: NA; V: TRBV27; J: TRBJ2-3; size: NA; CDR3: CASSLDDSTDTQYF; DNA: TGTGCCAGCAGTTTAGACGACAGTACAGATACGCAGTATTTT
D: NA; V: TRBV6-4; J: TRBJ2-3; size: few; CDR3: CASSDSSPGSGTDTQYF; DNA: TGTGCCAGCAGTGACTCGAGCCCCGGGAGCGGCACAGATACGCAGTATTTT
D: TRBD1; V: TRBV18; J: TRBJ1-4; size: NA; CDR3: CASSPTGGVDEKLFF; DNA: TGTGCCAGCTCACCCACAGGGGGGGTTGATGAAAAACTGTTTTTT
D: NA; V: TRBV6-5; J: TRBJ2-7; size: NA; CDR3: CASGSTYPSYEQYF; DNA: TGTGCCAGCGGGAGCACCTACCCCTCCTACGAGCAGTACTTC
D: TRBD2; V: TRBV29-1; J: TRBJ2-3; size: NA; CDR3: CSVLGGSGYTDTQYF; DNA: TGCAGCGTTCTCGGCGGTAGCGGGTACACAGATACGCAGTATTTT
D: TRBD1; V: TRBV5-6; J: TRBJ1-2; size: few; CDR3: CASSVNRGDNYGYTF; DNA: TGTGCCAGCAGCGTAAACAGGGGCGATAACTATGGCTACACCTTC
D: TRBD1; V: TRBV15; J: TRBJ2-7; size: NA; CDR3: CATSRGTGVDEQYF; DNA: TGTGCCACCAGCAGAGGTACAGGGGTAGACGAGCAGTACTTC